This TCR beta chain comes out of a study of T-cell memory formation after mild COVID-19. Between the trimmed V and J ends, which lost 0 bases and 6 bases, there was a span of 14 bases. Germline CDR1 reads DFQATT; CDR2 reads SNEGSKA (reference sequence). The CDR3 has 14 amino acids. In this sample, this clonotype turned up a few times. From the 5' RACE reads, TCRdb called clonotypes with MiXCR, one entry per CDR3 protein. Of about 430,000 distinct CDR3 sequences listed, roughly 26% are singletons. The clonotype originates from an adult woman who had mild COVID-19 (a few samples of this study predate the infection). Cell type and time point are not known. V and J are TRBV20-1 and TRBJ1-2, with D possibly being TRBD1 (5 bases). Sequenced input: PBMCs or a T cell subset sorted from them (not recorded which). CDR3 region: CSAREGSGGNGYTF. CDR3 in DNA: TGCAGTGCTAGAGAAGGGAGTGGGGGTAATGGCTACACCTTC.